The clone carrying this TCR beta chain was counted a few times. The data originate from a study of blood T cell repertoires in COVID-19. Measured with immunoSEQ multiplex PCR; TCRdb has only the in-frame clones, and not every one. This sample yields about 150,000 clones, of which approximately 82% are seen a single time; approximately 9.4% belongs to the top ten. Germline V gene lookup returns CDR1 DFQATT and CDR2 SNEGSKA (reference sequence). V lost 3 bases and J lost 1, with 9 bases in between. The CDR3 totals 13 residues. The chain uses TRBV20-1 and TRBJ1-2; a weak D match, TRBD1 (5 bases). The sequenced sample consisted of peripheral blood. This sequence was found in a woman in her forties or fifties with acute or convalescent COVID-19. CDR3 DNA sequence: TGCAGTGCTAGTTCCGGGGGTAACTATGGCTACACCTTC. Translated, it gives CSASSGGNYGYTF.